This entry lists 23 T cell receptor beta chains sequenced from one sample in a study of shared clonotypes between healthy human individuals. The protocol was immunoSEQ multiplex PCR, while the TCRdb copy is restricted to in-frame clones and leaves out a portion. The sample lists around 1.4 million clones; about 98.5% were seen once. The sample taken for sequencing was naive CD4+ T cells sorted from blood. Sample subset: CD45RA+ positively selected. The receptors shown here come from a man aged 25-45 years in good health.

This chain uses TRBV18 with TRBJ1-2; 8 nucleotides agree with TRBD1. The V gene end was trimmed by 3 bases and the J gene end by 8 bases; junction bases not matched to a gene: 5. The CDR3 consists of 13 residues. CDR1 and CDR2 from the germline V gene are KGHSH and LQKENI. The CDR3 nucleotides read TGTGCCAGCTCACCCCAGGGGGCTGGGGGCTACACCTTC. Encoded protein: CASSPQGAGGYTF. Full variable domain (outside the CDR3, taken from reference TRBV18 and TRBJ1-2): NAGVMQNPRHLVRRRGQEARLRCSPMKGHSHVYWYRQLPEEGLKFMVYLQKENIIDESGMPKERFSAEFPKEGPSILRIQQVVRGDSAAYFCASSPQGAGGYTFGSGTRLTVV.

This sequence joins TRBV5-1 and TRBJ1-2, with D unclear. Germline V gene data show CDR1 as SGHRS and CDR2 as YFSETQ. This CDR3 contains 14 residues. The V gene lost 5 bases and the J gene lost 0 bases, with 11 bases spanning the gap. The CDR3 protein is CASRPDSANYGYTF. CDR3 sequence (DNA): TGCGCCAGCAGGCCAGATTCAGCTAACTATGGCTACACCTTC. The whole variable domain, remainder taken from reference TRBV5-1 and TRBJ1-2, is KAGVTQTPRYLIKTRGQQVTLSCSPISGHRSVSWYQQTPGQGLQFLFEYFSETQRNKGNFPGRFSGRQFSNSRSEMNVSTLELGDSALYLCASRPDSANYGYTFGSGTRLTVV.

The CDR3, as DNA: TGTGCCAGCAGTTTAGGTAGTCCCAACTATGGCTACACCTTC. It codes for CASSLGSPNYGYTF. The chain has TRBV28 and TRBJ1-2; D is unresolved. The CDR3 consists of 14 residues. The ends were cut back, 2 bases at V and 2 bases at J, with 9 bases in the middle. Germline lookup yields CDR1 MDHEN and CDR2 SYDVKM.

This sequence joins TRBV11-2 and TRBJ1-5; TRBD1 is a possible D gene (6 bases). Trimming took off 5 bases at V and 0 bases at J, with 11 bases between the two ends. Germline V lookup: CDR1 SGHAT, CDR2 FQNNGV. This CDR3 comprises 15 residues. The CDR3, as DNA: TGTGCCAGCAGCCCCTCGACAGGTAGCAATCAGCCCCAGCATTTT. Its translation: CASSPSTGSNQPQHF.

This chain's CDR3 is CASSYLDRENTEAFF. CDR3 nucleotides: TGTGCCAGCAGTTACCTGGACAGGGAGAACACTGAAGCTTTCTTT. The chain combines TRBV28 with TRBJ1-1; 8 bases are a match to TRBD1. Germline CDR1 is MDHEN and CDR2 is SYDVKM. The CDR3 is made up of 15 amino acids. V was pared by 4 bases and J by 1 base, with 5 bases of the junction left unmatched.

The chain uses TRBV11-2 and TRBJ2-1; no clear D. V lost 1 base, J lost 2 bases, and 21 bases lay in between. The length of the CDR3 is 19 residues. CDR1 SGHAT and CDR2 FQNNGV come from the germline V gene. CDR3: CASSLGPSFGPLTYNEQFF. In DNA form, the CDR3 reads TGTGCCAGCAGCTTAGGTCCCTCGTTTGGGCCGCTGACCTACAATGAGCAGTTCTTC.

V gene TRBV28 combines with J gene TRBJ1-5, with 7 bases identical to TRBD1. CDR1 and CDR2 (germline): MDHEN, SYDVKM. Losses at the gene ends were 5 bases for V and 6 bases for J; bases not matched to a gene: 7. The CDR3 loop spans 14 amino acids. DNA for the CDR3: TGTGCCAGCAGTGTCACAGGGGTCGGTCAGCCCCAGCATTTT. As protein: CASSVTGVGQPQHF.

The V gene is TRBV23-1, the J gene TRBJ1-5; D is uncertain. TRBV23-1 is filed as an ORF, its function uncertain. The ends were cut back, 0 bases at V and 5 bases at J, with 8 bases in the middle. The CDR3 consists of 14 residues. The CDR3 nucleotides read TGCGCCAGCAGTCAATCGGACGCCGATCAGCCCCAGCATTTT. Residues: CASSQSDADQPQHF.

V gene TRBV4-1 combines with J gene TRBJ2-1; D perhaps matches TRBD2 (6 bases). Germline V gene lookup returns CDR1 MGHRA and CDR2 YSYEKL. The CDR3 runs 14 residues. V lost 5 bases and J lost 0, with 8 bases in between. CDR3 protein: CASSYGSSYNEQFF. Here the CDR3 DNA reads TGCGCCAGCAGCTACGGGAGCTCCTACAATGAGCAGTTCTTC.

J is TRBJ2-5 and V is TRBV5-6; 11 bases match TRBD2. Germline CDR1 reads SGHDT; CDR2 reads YYEEEE. The trim removed 1 base at V and 2 bases at J, leaving 10 bases unmatched. This CDR3 contains 18 residues. CDR3 protein: CASSLWLAGGGQQETQYF. DNA for the CDR3: TGTGCCAGCAGCTTGTGGCTAGCGGGAGGAGGACAACAAGAGACCCAGTACTTC.

CDR3 loop: CASGSFGGYNEQFF. The CDR3 bases are TGTGCCAGCGGGTCTTTCGGAGGGTACAATGAGCAGTTCTTC. The chain combines TRBV6-1 with TRBJ2-1, with a weak D call TRBD2 (6 bases). CDR1 and CDR2 from the germline V gene are MNHNS and SASEGT. The CDR3 spans 14 residues. V lost 8 bases and J lost 4, with 15 bases in between.

The V call is TRBV5-6, the J call TRBJ2-2; D is possibly TRBD2 (6 bases). CDR3 length: 16 amino acids. The germline CDR1 and CDR2 sequences are SGHDT and YYEEEE. Between the trimmed V and J ends, which lost 7 bases and 0 bases, there was a span of 16 bases. The CDR3 sequence: CASRPLGGTNTGELFF. The CDR3 bases are TGTGCCAGCCGCCCCTTAGGAGGGACGAACACCGGGGAGCTGTTTTTT.

The rearrangement links TRBV4-1 to TRBJ2-3; TRBD2 aligns across 15 bases. Germline V gene data show CDR1 as MGHRA and CDR2 as YSYEKL. V shed 0 bases and J 3 bases; nucleotides not matched to a gene: 7. The CDR3 length is 19 residues. CDR3 in amino acids: CASSQDWTSGRVRTDTQYF. CDR3 coding DNA: TGCGCCAGCAGCCAAGACTGGACTAGCGGGAGGGTAAGGACAGATACGCAGTATTTT.

The V call is TRBV29-1, the J call TRBJ2-1, with 7 bases fitting TRBD1. The length of the CDR3 is 10 residues. The V gene's germline CDR1 is SQVTM and CDR2 ANQGSEA. J lost 12 bases, V lost 4 bases, and 3 bases had no gene match. CDR3 sequence: CSVAGTVQFF. Written as DNA, the CDR3 is TGCAGCGTTGCCGGGACAGTGCAGTTCTTC.

The chain recombines TRBV28 with TRBJ2-1, with TRBD2 matching 9 bases. J gave up 0 bases and V 3 bases, and 9 bases lay outside the gene matches. Germline values: CDR1 MDHEN, CDR2 SYDVKM. This CDR3 is built from 18 residues. The CDR3 reads CASSFLSGSLSSYNEQFF. In nucleotides, the CDR3 is TGTGCCAGCAGTTTCCTTAGCGGGAGCTTGAGCTCCTACAATGAGCAGTTCTTC.

The V and J genes are TRBV7-3 and TRBJ1-1; D call uncertain. The germline V gene has CDR1 SGHTA and CDR2 FQGTGA. The CDR3 has 16 residues. The V end lost 0 bases, the J end lost 4 bases, and 15 bases lay between the germline ends. The CDR3 DNA reads TGTGCCAGCAGCTTAACTGCCCCCAGTGGGCGCACTGAAGCTTTCTTT. This sequence encodes CASSLTAPSGRTEAFF.

The V gene is TRBV5-1, the J gene TRBJ2-1, with D perhaps matching TRBD1 or TRBD2 (5 bases each). Germline lookup yields CDR1 SGHRS and CDR2 YFSETQ. V lost 6 bases and J 4 bases, leaving 14 bases between the germline ends. The CDR3 spans 14 residues. CDR3 sequence: CASTVGGIYNEQFF. CDR3 in DNA: TGCGCCAGCACCGTTGGGGGTATTTACAATGAGCAGTTCTTC. The whole variable domain, remainder taken from reference TRBV5-1 and TRBJ2-1, is KAGVTQTPRYLIKTRGQQVTLSCSPISGHRSVSWYQQTPGQGLQFLFEYFSETQRNKGNFPGRFSGRQFSNSRSEMNVSTLELGDSALYLCASTVGGIYNEQFFGPGTRLTVL.

The chain couples TRBV10-3 to TRBJ2-5; D is undetermined. CDR1 is ENHRY and CDR2 is SYGVKD in the germline V gene. V lost 2 bases and J lost 5, with 9 bases in between. The CDR3 has 13 residues. The CDR3 reads CAISERVGETQYF. Here the CDR3 DNA reads TGTGCCATCAGTGAGAGGGTTGGGGAGACCCAGTACTTC.

The chain carries TRBV7-5 and TRBJ2-7; the D segment call TRBD2 is taken from the table without a DNA check. TRBV7-5 is tagged as a pseudogene. This CDR3 is built from 8 residues. CDR3 sequence reads: CPPGEQYF. The CDR3, as DNA: TGTCCCCCGGGGGAGCAGTACTTC.

This clone was found once. This chain connects TRBV19 to TRBJ1-5, with D possibly being TRBD1 (5 bases). V lost 0 bases to trimming and J lost 5 bases, with 11 bases between them. This CDR3 contains 15 residues. In germline, CDR1 is LNHDA, CDR2 SQIVND (reference sequence). CDR3 in amino acids: CASSIEVLGDQPQHF. CDR3 coding DNA: TGTGCCAGTAGTATAGAGGTTTTAGGGGATCAGCCCCAGCATTTT.

In DNA, the CDR3 is TGTGCCAGCAGTTTATACCCACCGTCTTACGAGCAGTACTTC. This sequence encodes CASSLYPPSYEQYF. The gene calls are TRBV28 and TRBJ2-7; D unresolved. CDR1 is MDHEN, CDR2 SYDVKM, per germline. The CDR3 spans 14 residues. Trimming shortened V by 1 base and J by 4 bases, and 11 bases separated the two germline ends.

Concerning this clone itself: At the DNA level, this CDR3 is encoded by other sequences in the same sample as well. The chain joins TRBV7-2 to TRBJ2-1; D remains unclear. The CDR3 extends over 11 amino acids. V was cut by 5 bases and J by 10 bases, with 9 bases left in between. Germline V gene data show CDR1 as SGHTA and CDR2 as FQGNSA. As DNA, the CDR3 is TGTGCCAGCAGCCTCGTAGGGGAGCAGTTCTTC. Its translation is CASSLVGEQFF.

The chain couples TRBV28 to TRBJ2-7, with a weak D call TRBD1 (5 bases). Germline V CDR1 and CDR2: MDHEN, SYDVKM. V shed 5 bases and J shed 1 base, with 9 bases lying between them. There are 13 residues in the CDR3. CDR3 amino acids: CASSVQGSYEQYF. CDR3 nucleotide sequence: TGTGCCAGCAGTGTCCAGGGTTCCTACGAGCAGTACTTC.